The 2 T cell receptor beta chains in this list originate from one sample, sequenced in a study of T cells after yellow fever vaccination (dated by TCRdb to 2018 to 2020). The method behind the library was 5' RACE. The instrument was an Illumina NovaSeq 6000. TCRdb reprocessing: public reads trimmed at Q25 with fastp, clones called with MiXCR, in-frame beta chains kept. Identical CDR3 proteins give one entry, which carries the most common genes and DNA. For this sample the table gives about 340,000 distinct CDR3 sequences, of which roughly an eighth were detected only once. The top ten constitute approximately 3.4% of the sample. Explained via the paper, the treatment or condition label denotes: live attenuated yellow fever vaccine strain. The material sequenced was CD4+ T cells sorted from PBMCs, taken 15 days after the yellow fever booster vaccination. These receptors were obtained from a young man who received the YFV17D yellow fever vaccine.

The genes are TRBV4-3 and TRBJ1-1; no reliable D call. V shed 3 bases and J shed 3 bases, with 17 bases lying between them. This CDR3 has 16 amino acids. Per germline, CDR1 LGHNA and CDR2 YSLEER. CDR3 sequence reads: CASSQLAWAKDTEAFF. For the CDR3, the DNA is TGCGCCAGCAGCCAGCTCGCGTGGGCTAAGGACACTGAAGCTTTCTTT.

The V call is TRBV10-1, the J call TRBJ2-3; possible D gene TRBD1, 6 bases. The germline V gene has CDR1 WNHNN and CDR2 SYGVQD (reference sequence). This CDR3 region has 14 residues. Between the trimmed V and J ends, which lost 0 bases and 6 bases, there was a span of 10 bases. In nucleotides, the CDR3 is TGCGCCAGCAGTGAGTCTTACAGGGTCGATACGCAGTATTTT. This codes for CASSESYRVDTQYF.